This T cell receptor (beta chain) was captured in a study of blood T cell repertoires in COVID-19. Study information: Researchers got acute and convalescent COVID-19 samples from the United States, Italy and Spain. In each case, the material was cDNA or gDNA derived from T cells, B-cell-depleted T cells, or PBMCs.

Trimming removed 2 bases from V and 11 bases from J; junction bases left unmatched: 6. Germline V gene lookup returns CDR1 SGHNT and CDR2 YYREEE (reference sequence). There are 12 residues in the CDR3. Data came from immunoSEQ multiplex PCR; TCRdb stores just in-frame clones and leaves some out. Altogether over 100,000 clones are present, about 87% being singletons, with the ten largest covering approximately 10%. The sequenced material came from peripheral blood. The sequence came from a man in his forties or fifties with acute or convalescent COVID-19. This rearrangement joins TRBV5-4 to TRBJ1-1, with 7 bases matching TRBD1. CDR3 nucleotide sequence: TGTGCCAGCAGCTTTACCGACAGGGAGGCTTTCTTT. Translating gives CASSFTDREAFF.